These 21 T cell receptor beta chains were sequenced from one sample in a study of T-cell memory formation after mild COVID-19. TCRdb passed the 5' RACE reads through MiXCR, listing each CDR3 protein once. Among 45,000 or so distinct CDR3 sequences, 6% to 7% were seen once, and the ten largest hold less than 0.95%. Sequencing was carried out using PBMCs or a T cell subset sorted from them (not recorded which). The source of these receptors is an adult who had mild COVID-19 (a few samples of this study predate the infection). Cell type and time point are not known.

This clonotype occurred many times. V and J are TRBV29-1 and TRBJ2-7; 9 nucleotides align to TRBD2. With V trimmed by 6 bases and J by 3 bases, 3 bases remained unmatched. CDR1 is SQVTM and CDR2 is ANQGSEA in the germline V gene. This CDR3 comprises 12 residues. The CDR3 DNA reads as TGCAGCGTCGGGACTAGCTACTACGAGCAGTACTTC. Its translation: CSVGTSYYEQYF.

This clonotype was counted only a few times. The junction differs from germline at one of its ends, possibly a read error. The V gene is TRBV5-5, the J gene TRBJ2-3; D is undetermined. Germline CDR1 reads SGHKS; CDR2 reads YYEKEE (reference sequence). The CDR3 has 16 residues. In DNA form, the CDR3 reads TGTGCCAGCAGCTTGGTTACCGGTCCAAGGCCTGATATGCAGTATTTT. Translating it yields CASSLVTGPRPDMQYF.

Many counts were recorded for this clonotype. This chain joins TRBV6-2 or TRBV6-3 and TRBJ2-1; the D is unclear. V lost 4 bases and J lost 9, with 25 bases in between. The CDR3 spans 17 residues. Germline loops: CDR1 MNHEY, CDR2 SVGEGT. As DNA, the CDR3 is TGTGCCAGCAGTTCCTATCAACCAGGAAAGTTTTGGGGTGAGCAGTTCTTC. Its protein product is CASSSYQPGKFWGEQFF.

Many counts were recorded for this clonotype. The chain carries TRBV29-1 and TRBJ1-1, with TRBD1 as a possible D gene (5 bases). V lost 7 bases to trimming and J lost 5 bases, with 14 bases between them. The CDR3 runs 12 residues. In germline, CDR1 is SQVTM, CDR2 ANQGSEA. CDR3 in DNA: TGCAGCGCTGGGGACGGTACTACTGAAGCTTTCTTT. The encoded protein is CSAGDGTTEAFF.

This clonotype was seen repeatedly, ten times or more. The chain employs TRBV25-1 and TRBJ2-7; weak D call: TRBD1 (5 bases). The CDR3 totals 13 residues. The V gene lost 1 base and the J gene lost 4 bases, with 8 bases spanning the gap. Germline-derived CDR1 and CDR2 are MGHDK and SYGVNS. The CDR3 sequence: CASSEWQGYEQYF. Written as DNA, the CDR3 is TGTGCCAGCAGTGAATGGCAGGGTTACGAGCAGTACTTC.

This chain joins TRBV5-6 and TRBJ1-4; D gene unclear. Germline values: CDR1 SGHDT, CDR2 YYEEEE. V was pared by 4 bases and J by 13 bases, with 20 bases between. The CDR3 sequence is 14 residues long. The CDR3 protein is CASSTEVRPEGLFF. The CDR3 DNA reads TGTGCCAGCAGCACGGAGGTCCGGCCAGAGGGACTGTTTTTT.

There are many counts of this clonotype. The junction departs from germline at one end; a sequencing error may be responsible. The V call is TRBV11-1, the J call TRBJ2-1; TRBD1 or TRBD2 may be the D gene (5 bases each). The germline V gene encodes CDR1 SGHAT and CDR2 FQDESV (reference sequence). The CDR3 loop spans 16 amino acids. CDR3 residues: CASTLRGGLLPNEQFF. CDR3 nucleotides: TGTGCCAGCACCTTAAGGGGCGGACTCCTCCCCAATGAGCAGTTCTTC.

This chain joins TRBV11-2 and TRBJ2-7, with TRBD1 as a possible D gene (6 bases). This CDR3 comprises 17 residues. Germline values: CDR1 SGHAT, CDR2 FQNNGV. Between the trimmed V and J ends, which lost 6 bases and 0 bases, there was a span of 21 bases. This CDR3 reads CASRSYAGTYVSYEQYF. The CDR3 nucleotides are TGTGCCAGCAGATCTTATGCAGGGACATATGTCTCCTACGAGCAGTACTTC. Filled out from reference TRBV11-2 and TRBJ2-7, the complete variable domain reads EAGVAQSPRYKIIEKRQSVAFWCNPISGHATLYWYQQILGQGPKLLIQFQNNGVVDDSQLPKDRFSAERLKGVDSTLKIQPAKLEDSAVYLCASRSYAGTYVSYEQYFGPGTRLTVT.

This chain connects TRBV19 to TRBJ1-2; the D gene is possibly TRBD1 (5 bases). Germline V CDR1 and CDR2: LNHDA, SQIVND (reference sequence). This CDR3 region has 12 residues. V lost 7 bases and J lost 8, with 14 bases in between. The CDR3 coding sequence is TGTGCCAGTACGGGGCGAGTTTGGGGCTACACCTTC. Translation gives CASTGRVWGYTF.

This clonotype has ten or more counts. The rearrangement uses TRBV18 and TRBJ1-1; tentative D call: TRBD1 (5 bases). Germline lookup yields CDR1 KGHSH and CDR2 LQKENI. Trimming left V 1 base short and J 8 bases short, with 8 bases between. The CDR3 is 12 residues long. The CDR3, as DNA: TGTGCCAGCTCACCACGTGGGGGGGAAGCTTTCTTT. Its translation: CASSPRGGEAFF.

This clonotype was found a few times. The rearrangement joins TRBV28 to TRBJ2-5; the D gene is possibly TRBD2 (6 bases). The CDR3 has 14 residues. Trimming cost V 5 bases and J 4 bases, with 14 bases left between them. Germline lookup yields CDR1 MDHEN and CDR2 SYDVKM. The CDR3 is CASSLLARAETQYF. The CDR3 DNA sequence: TGTGCCAGCAGTCTACTAGCCCGGGCAGAGACCCAGTACTTC.

This clonotype was found many times. V and J are TRBV7-3 and TRBJ2-4, with D maybe TRBD1 (6 bases). Trimming took off 2 bases at V and 2 bases at J, with 10 bases between the two ends. Germline CDR1 SGHTA, CDR2 FQGTGA. The CDR3 totals 15 residues. The DNA of the CDR3 is TGTGCCAGCAGCTTAGTTGGGACACCCAAAAACATTCAGTACTTC. Its protein is CASSLVGTPKNIQYF.

This rearrangement joins TRBV27 to TRBJ2-1; D is unresolved. Trimming pared 5 bases from V and 2 bases from J, leaving 13 bases between. Germline values: CDR1 MNHEY, CDR2 SMNVEV (reference sequence). The CDR3 is 15 residues long. CDR3 coding DNA: TGTGCCAGCAGTCCCGGCGGTAGGCCCTACAATGAGCAGTTCTTC. Its translation is CASSPGGRPYNEQFF.

This clonotype came up many times. The rearrangement joins TRBV12-3 or TRBV12-4 to TRBJ2-1, with 7 positions matching TRBD2. V was clipped by 5 bases and J by 7 bases; unmatched bases: 2. The CDR3 contains 12 residues. The CDR3 sequence: CASSTSVNEQFF. CDR3 DNA sequence: TGTGCCAGCAGTACTAGCGTGAATGAGCAGTTCTTC.

This clonotype was recorded at least ten times. This chain links TRBV15 with TRBJ1-2, with no clear D. The germline V gene has CDR1 LNHNV and CDR2 YYDKDF (reference sequence). The CDR3 runs 12 residues. The V gene lost 1 base and the J gene lost 8 bases, with 8 bases spanning the gap. The CDR3 DNA follows: TGTGCCACCAGCAGAGTCCGGCTCGGCTACACCTTC. It yields the protein CATSRVRLGYTF.

The V and J genes are TRBV9 and TRBJ2-4; D assignment may be TRBD1 or TRBD2 (5 bases each). The CDR3 loop spans 18 amino acids. The V gene lost 4 bases and the J gene lost 5 bases, with 25 bases spanning the gap. The germline gives CDR1 SGDLS, CDR2 YYNGEE. The CDR3 is CASSTPGRGNLGENIQYF. In DNA, the CDR3 is TGTGCCAGCAGCACTCCCGGCCGGGGCAACCTCGGGGAAAACATTCAGTACTTC. The whole variable domain, filled in from reference TRBV9 and TRBJ2-4, reads DSGVTQTPKHLITATGQRVTLRCSPRSGDLSVYWYQQSLDQGLQFLIQYYNGEERAKGNILERFSAQQFPDLHSELNLSSLELGDSALYFCASSTPGRGNLGENIQYFGAGTRLSVL.

In this sample, this clonotype turned up many times. J is TRBJ2-6 and V is TRBV4-2; 7 positions match TRBD1. The V segment lost 1 base and the J segment 1 base; nucleotides outside the gene matches: 4. The CDR3 runs 17 residues. The germline CDR1 and CDR2 sequences are LGHNA and YNFKEQ. The CDR3 sequence is CASSQGTGYSGANVLTF. DNA for the CDR3: TGTGCCAGCAGCCAAGGGACAGGCTATTCTGGGGCCAACGTCCTGACTTTC.

This clonotype was detected ten times or more. V is TRBV7-9 and J is TRBJ1-3; 7 positions agree with TRBD1. CDR3 length equals 14 residues. After removal of 5 bases from V and 4 bases from J, the junction contained 5 bases not matched to a gene. Per germline, CDR1 SEHNR and CDR2 FQNEAQ (reference sequence). CDR3 in DNA: TGTGCCAGCAGCAGACAGGGTTCAGGAAACACCATATATTTT. Protein sequence: CASSRQGSGNTIYF.

This chain uses TRBV29-1 with TRBJ1-1; TRBD1 aligns across 7 bases. From germline, CDR1 is SQVTM and CDR2 ANQGSEA. This CDR3 is 13 amino acids long. The V segment lost 6 bases and the J segment 11 bases; nucleotides outside the gene matches: 15. CDR3 DNA: TGCAGCGTGGTTAAGACAGGGAAGGCGCAGGCTTTCTTT. It specifies CSVVKTGKAQAFF.

This clonotype was picked up a small number of times. The chain links TRBV18 to TRBJ1-5; no definite D call. Trimming pared 2 bases from V and 0 bases from J, leaving 5 bases between. The CDR3 length is 14 residues. Germline CDR1 reads KGHSH; CDR2 reads LQKENI. The CDR3 nucleotides read TGTGCCAGCTCACCAGAGGGTAGCAATCAGCCCCAGCATTTT. Translating it yields CASSPEGSNQPQHF.

The rearrangement links TRBV24-1 to TRBJ2-3; the D is unclear. CDR3 length: 16 amino acids. Germline values: CDR1 KGHDR, CDR2 SFDVKD. V was shortened by 1 base and J by 2 bases, with 12 bases between the two germline ends. The CDR3 sequence: CATSDFSLGSTDTQYF. The CDR3 nucleotides are TGTGCCACCAGTGATTTTTCGTTAGGATCCACAGATACGCAGTATTTT.